This T cell receptor beta chain was sequenced in a study of T cell repertoires in aging, cancer and after chemotherapy. The overall study: Donor ages fell into six groups from 30 or younger up to 70 or older. The full dataset contained several million TCR reads.

Unmatched junction bases numbered 5, after V lost 4 bases and J lost 5 bases. This CDR3 contains 14 residues. Germline CDR1 and CDR2: SGHRS and YFSETQ. Rearranged V-D-J TRB sequences were amplified with a mixed TRB-A/B primer pool. One entry per CDR3 protein results from TCRdb running MiXCR on the multiplex PCR reads. The sample has fewer than 2,000 distinct CDR3 sequences, 20% to 25% seen once. TCR beta rearrangements were amplified from peripheral blood genomic DNA. The TCR sequence derives from a human donor with a blood cancer. Material: blood. The rearrangement uses TRBV5-1 and TRBJ2-7; 11 bases align to TRBD2. CDR3 loop: CASSQTSGIDEQYF. Here the CDR3 DNA reads TGCGCCAGCAGCCAGACTAGCGGGATCGACGAGCAGTACTTC.